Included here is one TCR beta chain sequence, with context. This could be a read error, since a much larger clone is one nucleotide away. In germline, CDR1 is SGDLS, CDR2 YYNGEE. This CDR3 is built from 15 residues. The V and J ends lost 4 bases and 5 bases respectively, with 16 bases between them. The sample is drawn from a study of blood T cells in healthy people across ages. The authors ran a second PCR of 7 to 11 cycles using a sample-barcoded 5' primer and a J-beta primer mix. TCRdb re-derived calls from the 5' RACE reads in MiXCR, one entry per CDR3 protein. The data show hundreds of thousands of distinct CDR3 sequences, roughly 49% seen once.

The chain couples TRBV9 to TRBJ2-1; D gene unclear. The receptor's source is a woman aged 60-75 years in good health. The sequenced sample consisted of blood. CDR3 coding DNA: TGTGCCAGCAGCCCCCGTGATGCGCCACACAATGAGCAGTTCTTC. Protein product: CASSPRDAPHNEQFF.